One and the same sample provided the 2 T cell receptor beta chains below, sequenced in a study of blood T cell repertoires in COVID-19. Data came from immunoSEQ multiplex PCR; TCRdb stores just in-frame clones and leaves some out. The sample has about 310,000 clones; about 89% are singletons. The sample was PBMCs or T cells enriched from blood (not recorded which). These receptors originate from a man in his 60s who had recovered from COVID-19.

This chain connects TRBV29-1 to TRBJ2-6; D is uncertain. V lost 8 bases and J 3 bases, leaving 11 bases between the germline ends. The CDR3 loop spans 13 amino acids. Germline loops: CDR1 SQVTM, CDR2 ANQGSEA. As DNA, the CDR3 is TGCAGCACCTTGAGTGGTGGGGCCAACGTCCTGACTTTC. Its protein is CSTLSGGANVLTF.

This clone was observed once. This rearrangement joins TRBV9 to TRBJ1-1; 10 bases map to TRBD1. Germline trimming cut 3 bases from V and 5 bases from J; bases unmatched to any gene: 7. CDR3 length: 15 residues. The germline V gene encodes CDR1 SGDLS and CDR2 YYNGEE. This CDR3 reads CASSAWTGGGTEAFF. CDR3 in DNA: TGTGCCAGCAGCGCCTGGACAGGGGGAGGGACTGAAGCTTTCTTT.